The next 6 T cell receptor beta chains were all read from a single sample in a study of neoadjuvant anti-PD-1 for oral cavity cancer. Measured with immunoSEQ multiplex PCR; TCRdb has only the in-frame clones, and not every one. Of 15,000 to 20,000 clones in the sample, approximately 70% were seen once. Here the sequenced sample was PBMCs, taken before nivolumab (anti-PD-1) treatment. The receptors here all came from a person between 40 and 85 years old with oral cavity squamous cell carcinoma.

V is TRBV11-2 and J is TRBJ2-5; D is undetermined. CDR3 length: 15 residues. Between the trimmed V and J ends, which lost 6 bases and 6 bases, there was a span of 20 bases. Germline V gene sequence: CDR1 SGHAT, CDR2 FQNNGV. As DNA, the CDR3 is TGTGCCAGCAGTTCCTTGAGGCGAGTTGAGCAGACCCAGTACTTC. It yields the protein CASSSLRRVEQTQYF.

This clone appeared a few times. The chain combines TRBV11-2 with TRBJ2-1, with TRBD2 matching 9 bases. The germline V gene has CDR1 SGHAT and CDR2 FQNNGV. V lost 5 bases, J lost 6 bases, and 8 bases stayed unmatched. CDR3 length equals 15 residues. CDR3 amino acids: CASSPRLAGVNEQFF. CDR3 in DNA: TGTGCCAGCAGCCCCCGGTTAGCGGGAGTCAATGAGCAGTTCTTC.

DNA of the CDR3: TGCAGCGTGGGGCAGGGTTTATTGGTCGGGGAGCTGTTTTTT. Its protein product is CSVGQGLLVGELFF. This sequence joins TRBV29-1 and TRBJ2-2; D may be TRBD1 (5 bases). The V end lost 6 bases, the J end lost 7 bases, and 18 bases lay between the germline ends. The CDR3 runs 14 residues. Per germline, CDR1 SQVTM and CDR2 ANQGSEA.

V gene TRBV11-2 combines with J gene TRBJ2-7, with D uncertain. The CDR3 totals 13 residues. The V gene lost 5 bases and the J gene lost 6 bases, with 14 bases spanning the gap. Germline loops: CDR1 SGHAT, CDR2 FQNNGV. In DNA form, the CDR3 reads TGTGCCAGCAGCATCCTGCTCGTCCCCGAGCAGTACTTC. Protein product: CASSILLVPEQYF.

The chain combines TRBV2 with TRBJ2-7; 8 bases map to TRBD2. The CDR3 sequence is 13 residues long. Trimming at V came to 5 bases and at J to 4 bases, leaving 4 bases not matched to a gene. Germline V gene lookup returns CDR1 SNHLY and CDR2 FYNNEI. CDR3 residues: CASSPGLGYEQYF. The CDR3 DNA is TGTGCCAGCAGTCCGGGACTAGGTTACGAGCAGTACTTC.

The V gene is TRBV25-1, the J gene TRBJ2-2; D remains ambiguous. The CDR3 runs to 12 residues. V was trimmed by 2 bases and J by 6 bases, leaving 4 bases between them. CDR1 and CDR2 from the germline V gene are MGHDK and SYGVNS. CDR3 residues: CASSELAGELFF. In DNA form, the CDR3 reads TGTGCCAGCAGTGAACTAGCCGGGGAGCTGTTTTTT.